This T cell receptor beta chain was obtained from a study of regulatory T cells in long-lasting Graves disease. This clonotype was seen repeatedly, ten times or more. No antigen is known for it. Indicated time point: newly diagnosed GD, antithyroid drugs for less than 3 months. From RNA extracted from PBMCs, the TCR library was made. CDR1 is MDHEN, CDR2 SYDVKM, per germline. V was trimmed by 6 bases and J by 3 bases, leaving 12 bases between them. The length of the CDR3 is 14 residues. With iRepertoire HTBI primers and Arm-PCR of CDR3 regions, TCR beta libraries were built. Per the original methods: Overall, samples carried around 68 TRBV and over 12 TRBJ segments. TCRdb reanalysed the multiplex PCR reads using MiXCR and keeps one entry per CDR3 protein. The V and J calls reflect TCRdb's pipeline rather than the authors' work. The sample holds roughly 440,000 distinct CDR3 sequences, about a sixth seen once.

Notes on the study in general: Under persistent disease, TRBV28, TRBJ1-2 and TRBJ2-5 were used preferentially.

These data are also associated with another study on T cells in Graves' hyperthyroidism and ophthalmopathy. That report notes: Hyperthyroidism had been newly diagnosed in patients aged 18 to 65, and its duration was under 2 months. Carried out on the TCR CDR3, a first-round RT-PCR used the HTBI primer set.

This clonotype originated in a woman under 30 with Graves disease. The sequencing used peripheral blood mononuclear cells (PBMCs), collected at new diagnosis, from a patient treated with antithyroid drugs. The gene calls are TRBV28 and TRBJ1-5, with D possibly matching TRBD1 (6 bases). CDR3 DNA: TGTGCCAGCAGCAGACAGGTTTTCAATCAGCCCCAGCATTTT. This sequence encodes CASSRQVFNQPQHF.